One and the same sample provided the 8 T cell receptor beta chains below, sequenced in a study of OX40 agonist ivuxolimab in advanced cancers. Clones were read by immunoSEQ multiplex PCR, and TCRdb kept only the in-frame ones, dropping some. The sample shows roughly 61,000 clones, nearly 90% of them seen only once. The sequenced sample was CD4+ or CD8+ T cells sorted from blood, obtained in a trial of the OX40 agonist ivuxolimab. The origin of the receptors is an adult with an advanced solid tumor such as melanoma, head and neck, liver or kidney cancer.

CDR3 protein: CASSPTASYNSPLHF. In nucleotides, the CDR3 is TGTGCCAGCAGCCCCACCGCCTCCTATAATTCACCCCTCCACTTT. V gene TRBV9 combines with J gene TRBJ1-6; D ambiguous. Germline V gene sequence: CDR1 SGDLS, CDR2 YYNGEE. The CDR3 has 15 residues. Trimming shortened V by 4 bases and J by 0 bases, and 8 bases separated the two germline ends.

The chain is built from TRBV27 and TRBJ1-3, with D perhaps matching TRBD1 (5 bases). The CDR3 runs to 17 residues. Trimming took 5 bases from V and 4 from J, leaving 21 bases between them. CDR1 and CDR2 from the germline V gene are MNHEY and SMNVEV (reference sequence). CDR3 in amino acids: CASSPFTGASRGNTIYF. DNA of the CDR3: TGTGCCAGCAGTCCATTCACAGGAGCGAGCAGAGGAAACACCATATATTTT.

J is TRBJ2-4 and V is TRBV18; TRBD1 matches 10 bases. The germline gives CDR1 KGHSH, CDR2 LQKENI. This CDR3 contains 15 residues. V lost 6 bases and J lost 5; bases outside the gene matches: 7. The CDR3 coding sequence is TGTGCCAGCTCTCGCATTGGGACAGGGGAAAACATTCAGTACTTC. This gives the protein CASSRIGTGENIQYF.

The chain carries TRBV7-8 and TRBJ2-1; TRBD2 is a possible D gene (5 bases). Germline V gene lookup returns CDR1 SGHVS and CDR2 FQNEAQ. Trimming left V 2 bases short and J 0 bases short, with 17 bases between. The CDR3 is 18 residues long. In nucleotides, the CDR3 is TGTGCCAGCAGCTTAACAACGCTAGCACGGAGCTCCTACAATGAGCAGTTCTTC. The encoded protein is CASSLTTLARSSYNEQFF. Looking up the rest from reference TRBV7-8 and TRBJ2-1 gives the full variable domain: GAGVSQSPRYKVAKRGQDVALRCDPISGHVSLFWYQQALGQGPEFLTYFQNEAQLDKSGLPSDRFFAERPEGSVSTLKIQRTQQEDSAVYLCASSLTTLARSSYNEQFFGPGTRLTVL.

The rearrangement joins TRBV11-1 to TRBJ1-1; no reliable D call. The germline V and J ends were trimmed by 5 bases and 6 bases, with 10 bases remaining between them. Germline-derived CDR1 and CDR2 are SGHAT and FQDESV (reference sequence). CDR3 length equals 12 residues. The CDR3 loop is CASSELGAEAFF. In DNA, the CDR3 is TGTGCCAGCAGCGAGCTAGGCGCTGAAGCTTTCTTT.

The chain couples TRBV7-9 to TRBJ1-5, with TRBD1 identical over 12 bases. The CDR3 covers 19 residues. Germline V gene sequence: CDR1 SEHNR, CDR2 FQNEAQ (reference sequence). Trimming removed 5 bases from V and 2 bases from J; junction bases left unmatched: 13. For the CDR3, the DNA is TGTGCCAGCAGCCTGGGAGGGGGGACAGGGGGCGCAGGCAATCAGCCCCAGCATTTT. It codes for CASSLGGGTGGAGNQPQHF. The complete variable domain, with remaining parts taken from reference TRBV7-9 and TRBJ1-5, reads DTGVSQNPRHKITKRGQNVTFRCDPISEHNRLYWYRQTLGQGPEFLTYFQNEAQLEKSRLLSDRFSAERPKGSFSTLEIQRTEQGDSAMYLCASSLGGGTGGAGNQPQHFGDGTRLSIL.

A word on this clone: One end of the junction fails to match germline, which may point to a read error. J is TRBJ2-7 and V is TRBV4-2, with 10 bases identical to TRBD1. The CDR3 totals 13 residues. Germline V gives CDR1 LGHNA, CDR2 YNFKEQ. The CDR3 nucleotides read TGTGCCAGCAGCCAGGACGACAGGGGGCCTCTCCACTTC. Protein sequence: CASSQDDRGPLHF.

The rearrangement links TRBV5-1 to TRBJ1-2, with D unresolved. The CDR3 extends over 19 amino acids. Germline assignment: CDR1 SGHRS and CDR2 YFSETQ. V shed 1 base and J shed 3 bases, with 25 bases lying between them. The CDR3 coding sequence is TGCGCCAGCAGCTTGAGGTCGGCCTCGACCATTCCTTCTCACTATGGCTACACCTTC. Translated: CASSLRSASTIPSHYGYTF.